The subject of this entry is one T cell receptor beta chain. TCRdb re-analysed the RT-PCR reads in MiXCR, keeping a single row per CDR3 protein. Of roughly 200,000 distinct CDR3 sequences in the sample, around two fifths are singletons; the top ten hold roughly 10%. The record originates from a study of patients and donors after allogeneic stem cell transplantation. CDR3 length: 14 amino acids. The V and J ends lost 2 bases and 6 bases respectively, with 10 bases between them. The chain uses TRBV12-3 or TRBV12-4 and TRBJ2-2, with a weak D call TRBD1 (5 bases). This sequence originates from a human donor who was either an allogeneic HSCT recipient or a stem cell or donor lymphocyte infusion donor (not recorded which). It is not recorded whose cells these are; they may come from a transplant donor. The sample comprised blood, either unsorted or a sorted T cell fraction (not recorded which). The CDR3 DNA reads TGTGCCAGCAGTTTAAGACTCAGGGCCGGGGAGCTGTTTTTT. Translating gives CASSLRLRAGELFF.